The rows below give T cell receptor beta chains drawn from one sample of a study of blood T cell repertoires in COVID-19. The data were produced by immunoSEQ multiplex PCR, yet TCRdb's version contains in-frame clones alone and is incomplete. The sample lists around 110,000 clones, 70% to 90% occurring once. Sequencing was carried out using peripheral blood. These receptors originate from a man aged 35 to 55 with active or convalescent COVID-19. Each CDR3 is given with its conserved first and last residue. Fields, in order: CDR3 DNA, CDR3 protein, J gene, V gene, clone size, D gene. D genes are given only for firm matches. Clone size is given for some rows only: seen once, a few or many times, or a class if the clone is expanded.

cdr3_nt: TGTGCCAGCAGCCCCTTAGCGGGAGGTTTTGGCGATACGCAGTATTTT; cdr3_aa: CASSPLAGGFGDTQYF; j_call: TRBJ2-3; v_call: TRBV4-2; clone_size: .; d_call: TRBD2
cdr3_nt: TGTGCCACCAGTGAGCCTCTAGGCGGGGCCGAGCAGTTCTTC; cdr3_aa: CATSEPLGGAEQFF; j_call: TRBJ2-1; v_call: TRBV24-1; clone_size: .; d_call: .
cdr3_nt: TGTGCCAGCAGCTCCAGGACAGGGGGCAACACCGGGGAGCTGTTTTTT; cdr3_aa: CASSSRTGGNTGELFF; j_call: TRBJ2-2; v_call: TRBV11-3; clone_size: .; d_call: TRBD1
cdr3_nt: TGTGCCAGCAGCCAGGAGGCCGGGGGTGGCGGGAGTTACACCGGGGAGCTGTTTTTT; cdr3_aa: CASSQEAGGGGSYTGELFF; j_call: TRBJ2-2; v_call: TRBV3-1/TRBV3-2; clone_size: once; d_call: TRBD2
cdr3_nt: TGTGCCAGCAGTTTATGGCCCAATGAGGGGACCCAGTACTTC; cdr3_aa: CASSLWPNEGTQYF; j_call: TRBJ2-5; v_call: TRBV27; clone_size: once; d_call: .
cdr3_nt: TGTGCCAGCTCACCAAAGAGGGAGTGGGGTGAGCAGTTCTTC; cdr3_aa: CASSPKREWGEQFF; j_call: TRBJ2-1; v_call: TRBV18; clone_size: .; d_call: .
cdr3_nt: TGTGCCAGCAGCTTAATTGGTGGGGGGTCTAGCACAGATACGCAGTATTTT; cdr3_aa: CASSLIGGGSSTDTQYF; j_call: TRBJ2-3; v_call: TRBV7-3; clone_size: few; d_call: .
cdr3_nt: TGCAGTGCTAGTGGGACCGGGACTAGCAGGGACAATGAGCAGTTCTTC; cdr3_aa: CSASGTGTSRDNEQFF; j_call: TRBJ2-1; v_call: TRBV20-1; clone_size: .; d_call: TRBD2
cdr3_nt: TGCGCCAGCAGCCAAGATTCAGGCTATGGCTACACCTTC; cdr3_aa: CASSQDSGYGYTF; j_call: TRBJ1-2; v_call: TRBV4-3; clone_size: .; d_call: .
cdr3_nt: TGTGCCAGCACTGCAGGGCCGAACACCGGGGAGCTGTTTTTT; cdr3_aa: CASTAGPNTGELFF; j_call: TRBJ2-2; v_call: TRBV28; clone_size: .; d_call: .